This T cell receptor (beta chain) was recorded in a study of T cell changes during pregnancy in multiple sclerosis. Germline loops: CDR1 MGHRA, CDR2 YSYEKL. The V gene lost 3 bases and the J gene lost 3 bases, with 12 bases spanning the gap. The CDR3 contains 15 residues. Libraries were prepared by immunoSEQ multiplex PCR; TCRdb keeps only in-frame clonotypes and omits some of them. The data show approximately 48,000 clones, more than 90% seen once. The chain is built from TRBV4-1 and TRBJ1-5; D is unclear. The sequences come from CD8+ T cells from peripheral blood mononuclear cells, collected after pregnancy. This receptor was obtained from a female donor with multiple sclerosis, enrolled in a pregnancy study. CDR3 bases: TGCGCCAGCAGCCATACCGAGGACTACAATCAGCCCCAGCATTTT. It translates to CASSHTEDYNQPQHF.